The 12 T cell receptor beta chains listed next were all sequenced from one sample in a study of shared clonotypes between healthy human individuals. Data came from immunoSEQ multiplex PCR; TCRdb stores just in-frame clones and leaves some out. The data contain more than 2 million clones, over 85% of them seen just once; the ten biggest clones take up around 1.8%. Only CD45RO-negative cells positively selected for CCR7 counted as naive CD8 cells, so terminally differentiated effector memory CD45RA+ cells were excluded. Sequencing was performed on naive CD8+ T cells from PBMCs. These receptors came from a man younger than 35 in good health. Some clones in this sample may be carry-over from other donors' samples.

In DNA, the CDR3 is TGTGCCAGTAGTATAGATCATTACGGAGACTATGGCTACACCTTC. Amino acid sequence: CASSIDHYGDYGYTF. This chain uses TRBV19 with TRBJ1-2; D uncertain. The CDR3 is 15 residues long. Germline CDR1 is LNHDA and CDR2 is SQIVND (reference sequence). V was trimmed by 0 bases and J by 3 bases, leaving 11 bases between them. The complete variable domain, with remaining parts taken from reference TRBV19 and TRBJ1-2, reads DGGITQSPKYLFRKEGQNVTLSCEQNLNHDAMYWYRQDPGQGLRLIYYSQIVNDFQKGDIAEGYSVSREKKESFPLTVTSAQKNPTAFYLCASSIDHYGDYGYTFGSGTRLTVV.

This rearrangement joins TRBV5-1 to TRBJ2-7; 9 bases are a match to TRBD1. The trim removed 3 bases at V and 2 bases at J, leaving 6 bases unmatched. The germline V gene has CDR1 SGHRS and CDR2 YFSETQ. The CDR3 has 15 residues. This chain's CDR3 is CASSWGDRDTYEQYF. DNA for the CDR3: TGCGCCAGCAGCTGGGGGGACAGGGACACCTACGAGCAGTACTTC.

Notes on this clone: Other nucleotide sequences in the sample specify the same CDR3. The chain uses TRBV4-2 and TRBJ2-7; D uncertain. Per germline, CDR1 LGHNA and CDR2 YNFKEQ. Trimming left V 3 bases short and J 5 bases short, with 5 bases between. CDR3 length equals 11 residues. In DNA form, the CDR3 reads TGTGCCAGCAGCCAGGGGAACGAGCAGTACTTC. Protein sequence: CASSQGNEQYF.

The chain recombines TRBV5-4 with TRBJ2-7, with D hard to call. The CDR3 totals 13 residues. Between the trimmed V and J ends, which lost 7 bases and 5 bases, there was a span of 16 bases. The germline V gene has CDR1 SGHNT and CDR2 YYREEE (reference sequence). CDR3 sequence reads: CASQSLEANEQYF. The CDR3 region has the DNA TGTGCCAGCCAGTCGCTTGAGGCGAACGAGCAGTACTTC.

This clone came up once. The chain is built from TRBV4-1 and TRBJ2-2, with 14 bases fitting TRBD2. Unmatched junction bases numbered 8, after V lost 5 bases and J lost 3 bases. This CDR3 is 18 amino acids long. Germline CDR1 reads MGHRA; CDR2 reads YSYEKL. The CDR3 loop is CASSYGTSGRSHTGELFF. The CDR3 nucleotides read TGCGCCAGCAGCTACGGGACTAGCGGGAGAAGCCACACCGGGGAGCTGTTTTTT.

The chain recombines TRBV28 with TRBJ1-5; weak D call: TRBD1 (5 bases). V was trimmed by 7 bases and J by 9 bases, leaving 19 bases between them. Germline assignment: CDR1 MDHEN and CDR2 SYDVKM. This CDR3 contains 14 residues. This CDR3 is CASTRWGGVSPQHF. The CDR3 DNA is TGTGCCAGCACTCGTTGGGGGGGGGTTTCGCCCCAGCATTTT. The whole variable domain, remainder taken from reference TRBV28 and TRBJ1-5, is DVKVTQSSRYLVKRTGEKVFLECVQDMDHENMFWYRQDPGLGLRLIYFSYDVKMKEKGDIPEGYSVSREKKERFSLILESASTNQTSMYLCASTRWGGVSPQHFGDGTRLSIL.

There are a few counts of this clone. The same CDR3 is also encoded by other DNA sequences in this sample. J is TRBJ2-7 and V is TRBV9, with D unresolved. V was trimmed by 3 bases and J by 3 bases, leaving 4 bases between them. CDR1 and CDR2 from the germline V gene are SGDLS and YYNGEE. This CDR3 contains 11 residues. As DNA, the CDR3 is TGTGCCAGCAGCGCTGGCTACGAGCAGTACTTC. Translated: CASSAGYEQYF.

Regarding this clone: Other DNA sequences of this sample code for an identical CDR3. The V gene is TRBV5-6, the J gene TRBJ2-1; 8 bases align to TRBD1. Germline loops: CDR1 SGHDT, CDR2 YYEEEE. Unmatched junction bases numbered 2, after V lost 3 bases and J lost 3 bases. The CDR3 consists of 14 residues. CDR3 nucleotides: TGTGCCAGCAGCTCAGGACAGGGCTACAATGAGCAGTTCTTC. Translated, it gives CASSSGQGYNEQFF.

The chain is built from TRBV6-5 and TRBJ1-1; TRBD1 matches at 7 bases. J lost 6 bases, V lost 6 bases, and 7 bases had no gene match. The CDR3 length is 13 residues. Germline CDR1 reads MNHEY; CDR2 reads SVGAGI. CDR3 DNA sequence: TGTGCCAGCAGACTGACAGGGTTCGCTGAAGCTTTCTTT. Translated: CASRLTGFAEAFF.

This sequence joins TRBV4-2 and TRBJ1-2; 10 bases agree with TRBD1. The CDR3 sequence is 18 residues long. Trimming removed 3 bases from V and 5 bases from J; junction bases left unmatched: 15. Germline CDR1 and CDR2: LGHNA and YNFKEQ. The CDR3 here is CASSHPQPRDRGSYGYTF. The CDR3 bases are TGTGCCAGCAGCCACCCCCAGCCCCGGGACAGGGGTAGTTATGGCTACACCTTC.

Details on this clone: This sample also contains other DNA sequences that code for the same CDR3. The chain combines TRBV28 with TRBJ2-7; no clear D gene. Trimming cost V 5 bases and J 2 bases, with 4 bases left between them. The CDR3 totals 11 residues. Germline CDR1 and CDR2: MDHEN and SYDVKM. The CDR3 reads CASSHTYEQYF. As DNA, the CDR3 is TGTGCCAGCAGTCACACCTACGAGCAGTACTTC. Full variable domain (rest looked up from reference TRBV28 and TRBJ2-7): DVKVTQSSRYLVKRTGEKVFLECVQDMDHENMFWYRQDPGLGLRLIYFSYDVKMKEKGDIPEGYSVSREKKERFSLILESASTNQTSMYLCASSHTYEQYFGPGTRLTVT.

The V call is TRBV4-3, the J call TRBJ1-2, with D unclear. The CDR3 has 15 residues. CDR1 and CDR2 from the germline V gene are LGHNA and YSLEER. The V end was cut by 1 base, the J end by 1 base, with 10 bases between. The CDR3 nucleotides read TGCGCCAGCAGCCAAGGTTCCAGAGATAACTATGGCTACACCTTC. Translating it yields CASSQGSRDNYGYTF.